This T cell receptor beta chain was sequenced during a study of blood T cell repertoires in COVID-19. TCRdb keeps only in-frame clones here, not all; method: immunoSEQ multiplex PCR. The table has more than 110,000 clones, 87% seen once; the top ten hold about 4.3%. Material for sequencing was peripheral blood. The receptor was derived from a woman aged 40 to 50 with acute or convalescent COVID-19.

The CDR3 sequence is CASSPQTGSHGYTF. CDR3 in DNA: TGTGCCAGCAGCCCGCAGACAGGTTCGCATGGCTACACCTTC. The chain links TRBV7-2 to TRBJ1-2; TRBD1 is a possible D gene (6 bases). CDR1 SGHTA and CDR2 FQGNSA come from the germline V gene. V was shortened by 5 bases and J by 6 bases, with 16 bases between the two germline ends. This CDR3 is built from 14 residues.